This T cell receptor beta chain was profiled in a study of cytomegalovirus exposure and HLA in healthy donors. Study details: Some 91 million unique TCRs from HLA-typed donors were held in an early release of data.

The V segment lost 4 bases and the J segment 3 bases; nucleotides outside the gene matches: 10. CDR1 SGHTS and CDR2 YDEGEE come from the germline V gene. CDR3 length equals 15 residues. Regarding this clone: Its antigen is currently unknown.

Study conclusions and caveats: Later analysis demonstrated an association between a missense DCLRE1C variant and TCR beta V- and J-gene trimming. A list of 150 to 200 TCR beta chains associated with cytomegalovirus was given.

Researchers ran the PCR with 60 Vbeta and 13 Jbeta primers. Generated by immunoSEQ multiplex PCR, the TCRdb table keeps only in-frame clones and is missing some. Among 150,000 to 200,000 clones listed, roughly 73% were seen once. The sequencing sample was made of PBMCs. The TCR comes from a male donor in good health and CMV-seronegative. V usage is TRBV5-8 and J usage is TRBJ2-7, with 7 nucleotides matching TRBD2. The CDR3 DNA follows: TGTGCCAGCAGCCGCCTGGGACTATCCCTCTACGAGCAGTACTTC. Protein: CASSRLGLSLYEQYF.